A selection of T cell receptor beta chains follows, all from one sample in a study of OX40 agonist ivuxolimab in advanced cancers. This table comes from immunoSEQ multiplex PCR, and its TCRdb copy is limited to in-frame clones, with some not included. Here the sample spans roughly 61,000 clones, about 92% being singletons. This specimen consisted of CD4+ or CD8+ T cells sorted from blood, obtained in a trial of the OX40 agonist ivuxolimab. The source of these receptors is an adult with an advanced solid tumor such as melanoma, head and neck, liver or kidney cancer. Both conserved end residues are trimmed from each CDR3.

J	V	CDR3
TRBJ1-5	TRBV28	ASRSTVGGNQPQH
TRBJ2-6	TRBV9	ASSVVGSGANVLT
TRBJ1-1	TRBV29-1	SVAWGNTEAF
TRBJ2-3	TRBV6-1	ASSEVSVATDTQY
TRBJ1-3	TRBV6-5	ASSYSSDSGNTIY
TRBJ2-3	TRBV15	ATSRDRGWGPDTQY
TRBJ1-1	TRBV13	ASRWASNTEAF
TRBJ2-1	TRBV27	ASSYSAGVFWGEQF
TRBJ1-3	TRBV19	ASSIPPYGGNTIY
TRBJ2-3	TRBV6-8	ASSFMSGQVLTDTQY
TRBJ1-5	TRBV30	AWSAPGQHNQPQH
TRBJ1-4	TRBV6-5	ASSYRGLGEKLF
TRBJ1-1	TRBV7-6	ASSSGTGSPTIPRNTEAF
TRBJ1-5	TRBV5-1	ASSQGSGQPQH
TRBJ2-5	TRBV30	AWSDPSGRKTQY
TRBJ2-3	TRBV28	ASSRGTGFRTDTQY
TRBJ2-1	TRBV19	ASSPETRGNEQF
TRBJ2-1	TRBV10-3	AISEGGGSYNEQF
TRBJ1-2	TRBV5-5	ASSLSGLFYGYT
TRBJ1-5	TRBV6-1	ASKSRGYGNQPQH
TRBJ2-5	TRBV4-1	ASSQDEEETQY
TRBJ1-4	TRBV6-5	ASSYQTGTTNEKLF
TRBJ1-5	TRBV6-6	ASSLTGGSQPQH
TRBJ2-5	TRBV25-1	ASSPGGETQY
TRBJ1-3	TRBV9	ASSVIGSSGNTIY
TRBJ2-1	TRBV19	ASTVGREHNEQF
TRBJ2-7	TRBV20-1	SARATYEQY
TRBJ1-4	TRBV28	ASRGDGYYEKLF
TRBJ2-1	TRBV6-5	ASSYDAGSGNEQF
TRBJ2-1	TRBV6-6	ATDKYNEQF
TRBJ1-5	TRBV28	ASSLSFRGAQPQH
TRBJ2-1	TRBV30	AWSERGGYNEQF
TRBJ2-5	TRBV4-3	ASSQDQDYQETQY
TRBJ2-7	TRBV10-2	ATPKGLNVGTHEQY
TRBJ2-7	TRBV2	ASSVSYEQY
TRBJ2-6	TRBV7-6	ASSVSSGLKPGANVLT
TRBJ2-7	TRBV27	ASSLAPSYEQY
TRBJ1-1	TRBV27	ASSTGTGFLAF
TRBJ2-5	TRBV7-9	ASSLERRSQETQY
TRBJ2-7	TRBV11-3	ASSPGTAYEQY
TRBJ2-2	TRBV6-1	ASSEFRAPTGELF
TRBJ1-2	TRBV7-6	ASSLIAGPNYGYT
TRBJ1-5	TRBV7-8	ASSFRRTNQPQH
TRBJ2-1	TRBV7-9	ASTRRPSSYNEQF